The following is a TCR beta chain sequence with its context. The sample belongs to a study of control samples from healthy donors and cancer patients. Germline values: CDR1 SNHLY, CDR2 FYNNEI. Trimming cost V 4 bases and J 2 bases, with 12 bases left between them. This CDR3 spans 15 amino acids. Here immunoSEQ multiplex PCR was the method, and the copy in TCRdb shows in-frame clones only, minus some. The sample records tens of thousands of clones, approximately 82% being singletons. The TCR was taken from a woman aged 60-75 years in good health. This chain joins TRBV2 and TRBJ2-1, with D perhaps matching TRBD2 (7 bases). The material sequenced was blood. CDR3 sequence (DNA): TGTGCCAGCAGTGCCGAAGGGGGGGCCTACAATGAGCAGTTCTTC. This gives the protein CASSAEGGAYNEQFF.